These 3 T cell receptor beta chains originate from one sample sequenced in a study of T-cell reconstitution after alpha-beta-depleted transplantation in children. Unique molecular identifiers were built into the TCRbeta library. TCRdb re-called the PCR reads through MiXCR, storing one row per CDR3 protein. The sample records nearly 350,000 distinct CDR3 sequences, under 20% being singletons. Source: PBMCs, mostly from graft donor cells, taken 360 days after TCRalphabeta/CD19-depleted stem cell transplant. Receptor source: a male patient aged 2-10 years who had a stem cell transplant for acute lymphoblastic leukemia, so the T cells may come from the graft donor.

This clonotype was seen a handful of times. The V and J genes are TRBV18 and TRBJ2-3; D is uncertain. The CDR3 loop spans 14 amino acids. Germline loops: CDR1 KGHSH, CDR2 LQKENI. Trimming removed 3 bases at V and 1 base at J, with 8 bases between. The CDR3 DNA reads as TGTGCCAGCTCACCCCAGGTCCGCACAGATACGCAGTATTTT. Translating gives CASSPQVRTDTQYF. The variable domain in full, with the rest retrieved from reference TRBV18 and TRBJ2-3, is NAGVMQNPRHLVRRRGQEARLRCSPMKGHSHVYWYRQLPEEGLKFMVYLQKENIIDESGMPKERFSAEFPKEGPSILRIQQVVRGDSAAYFCASSPQVRTDTQYFGPGTRLTVL.

The rearrangement uses TRBV27 and TRBJ2-7; tentative D call: TRBD1 (5 bases). The CDR3 length is 16 residues. In germline, CDR1 is MNHEY, CDR2 SMNVEV (reference sequence). With 3 bases removed from V and 3 bases from J, the gap between germline ends came to 18 bases. CDR3 in DNA: TGTGCCAGCAGTTTGAAGGACAACAGGTTCCTCTACGAGCAGTACTTC. Residues: CASSLKDNRFLYEQYF.

This clonotype was picked up a small number of times. The chain is built from TRBV7-2 and TRBJ2-7; D is uncertain. Germline V gives CDR1 SGHTA, CDR2 FQGNSA. This CDR3 contains 14 residues. Trimming pared 3 bases from V and 4 bases from J, leaving 13 bases between. CDR3: CASSFGPRTYEQYF. For the CDR3, the DNA is TGTGCCAGCAGCTTTGGCCCTCGAACATACGAGCAGTACTTC. Full variable domain (outside the CDR3, taken from reference TRBV7-2 and TRBJ2-7): GAGVSQSPSNKVTEKGKDVELRCDPISGHTALYWYRQSLGQGLEFLIYFQGNSAPDKSGLPSDRFSAERTGGSVSTLTIQRTQQEDSAVYLCASSFGPRTYEQYFGPGTRLTVT.